This T cell receptor (beta chain) is from a study of cytomegalovirus exposure and HLA in healthy donors. Across the study: In an earlier analysis, around 120 million unique TCR beta sequences were found from about 190 million T cells. Study findings and constraints: Some segments of the V type, notably TRBV6-2 and TRBV6-3, were excluded as indistinguishable. It has been reported that TCR beta sequences accurately predicted the HLA-A and HLA-B alleles of most subjects.

Regarding this clone: What it binds is unknown. Other DNA sequences within the sample encode an identical CDR3.

In germline, CDR1 is SGHTA, CDR2 FQGNSA. This CDR3 spans 11 amino acids. V was shortened by 5 bases and J by 5 bases, with 6 bases between the two germline ends. It was with 60 Vbeta and 13 Jbeta primers that the PCR ran. Using immunoSEQ multiplex PCR, the repertoire was profiled, and TCRdb retains in-frame clones only, with some absent. This table has 180,000 or so clones, around 80% appearing once. This sequence joins TRBV7-2 and TRBJ2-5; no firm D call. The TCR originated in a man between 18 and 35 years old in good health and CMV-seronegative. The sequencing sample was made of PBMCs. The CDR3 DNA follows: TGTGCCAGCAGCCCTCGGGAGACCCAGTACTTC. This gives the protein CASSPRETQYF.